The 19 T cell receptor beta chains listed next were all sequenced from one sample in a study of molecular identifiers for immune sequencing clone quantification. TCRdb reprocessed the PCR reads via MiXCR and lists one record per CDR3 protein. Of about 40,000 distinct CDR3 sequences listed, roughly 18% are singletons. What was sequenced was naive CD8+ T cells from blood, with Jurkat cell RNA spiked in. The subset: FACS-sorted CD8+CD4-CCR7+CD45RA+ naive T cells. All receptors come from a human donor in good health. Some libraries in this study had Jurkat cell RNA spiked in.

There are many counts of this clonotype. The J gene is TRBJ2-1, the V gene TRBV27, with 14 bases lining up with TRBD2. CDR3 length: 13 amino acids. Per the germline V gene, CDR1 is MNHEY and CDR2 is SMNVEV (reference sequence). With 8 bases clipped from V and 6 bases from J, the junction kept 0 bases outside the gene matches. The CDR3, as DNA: TGTGCCAGCGGACTAGCGGGAGGCAATGAGCAGTTCTTC. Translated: CASGLAGGNEQFF.

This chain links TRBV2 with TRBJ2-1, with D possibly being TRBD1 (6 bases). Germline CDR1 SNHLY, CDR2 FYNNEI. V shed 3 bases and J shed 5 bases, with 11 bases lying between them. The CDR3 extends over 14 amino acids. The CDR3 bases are TGTGCCAGCAGTGACGGGACACCCCACAATGAGCAGTTCTTC. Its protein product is CASSDGTPHNEQFF.

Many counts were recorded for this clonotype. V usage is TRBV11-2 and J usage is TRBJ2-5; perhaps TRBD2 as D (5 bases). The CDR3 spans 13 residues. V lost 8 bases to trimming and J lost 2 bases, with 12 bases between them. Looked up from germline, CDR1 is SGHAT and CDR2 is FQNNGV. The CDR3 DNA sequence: TGTGCCAGCTCCCGGGAACCTCAAGAGACCCAGTACTTC. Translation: CASSREPQETQYF.

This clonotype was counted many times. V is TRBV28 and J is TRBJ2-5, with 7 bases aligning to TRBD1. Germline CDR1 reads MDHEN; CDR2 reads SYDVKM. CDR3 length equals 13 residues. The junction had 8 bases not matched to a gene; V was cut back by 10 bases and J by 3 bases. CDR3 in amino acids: CATGRGQKETQYF. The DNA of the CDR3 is TGTGCCACGGGTCGGGGACAGAAAGAGACCCAGTACTTC.

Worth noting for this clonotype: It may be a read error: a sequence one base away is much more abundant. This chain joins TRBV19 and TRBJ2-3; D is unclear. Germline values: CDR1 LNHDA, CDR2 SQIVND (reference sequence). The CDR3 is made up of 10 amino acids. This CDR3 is CATESDMQYF. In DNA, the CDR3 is TGTGCCACCGAATCAGATATGCAGTATTTT.

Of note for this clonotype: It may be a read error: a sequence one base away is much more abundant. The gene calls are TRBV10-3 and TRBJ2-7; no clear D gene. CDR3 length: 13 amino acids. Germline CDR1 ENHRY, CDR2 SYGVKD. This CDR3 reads CAIRDPGAYELYF. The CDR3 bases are TGTGCCATCAGGGACCCGGGTGCCTACGAGCTGTACTTC.

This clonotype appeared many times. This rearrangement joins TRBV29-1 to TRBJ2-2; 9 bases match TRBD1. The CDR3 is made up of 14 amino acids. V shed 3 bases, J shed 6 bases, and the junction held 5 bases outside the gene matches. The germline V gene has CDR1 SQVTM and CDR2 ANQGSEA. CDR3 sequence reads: CSVEGGTGSGELFF. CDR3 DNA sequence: TGCAGCGTTGAGGGAGGGACAGGGTCCGGGGAGCTGTTTTTT.

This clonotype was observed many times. DNA of the CDR3: TGTGCCAGCTCACCACATCCCTCGGGCGAGCAGTACTTC. Translating gives CASSPHPSGEQYF. This rearrangement joins TRBV18 to TRBJ2-7, with D unresolved. Germline V gene lookup returns CDR1 KGHSH and CDR2 LQKENI. V was shortened by 1 base and J by 6 bases, with 10 bases between the two germline ends. This CDR3 comprises 13 residues.

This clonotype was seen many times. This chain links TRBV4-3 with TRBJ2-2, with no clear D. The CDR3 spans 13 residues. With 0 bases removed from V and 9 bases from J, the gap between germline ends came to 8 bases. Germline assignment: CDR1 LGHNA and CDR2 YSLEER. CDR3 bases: TGCGCCAGCAGCCAAGATGTTGACAGGGAGCTGTTTTTT. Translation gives CASSQDVDRELFF.

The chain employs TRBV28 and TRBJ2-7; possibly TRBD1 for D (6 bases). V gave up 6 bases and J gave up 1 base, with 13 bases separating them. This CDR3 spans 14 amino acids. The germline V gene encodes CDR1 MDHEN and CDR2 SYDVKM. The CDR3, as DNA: TGTGCCAGCAGATTGGACAGAAATTCCTACGAGCAGTACTTC. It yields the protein CASRLDRNSYEQYF.

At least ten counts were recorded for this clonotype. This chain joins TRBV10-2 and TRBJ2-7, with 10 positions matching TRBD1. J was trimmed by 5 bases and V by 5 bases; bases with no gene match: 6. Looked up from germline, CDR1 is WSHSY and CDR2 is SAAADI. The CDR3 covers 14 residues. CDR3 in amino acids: CASSLLGTGDEQYF. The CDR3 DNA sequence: TGCGCCAGCAGTCTATTAGGGACAGGGGACGAGCAGTACTTC.

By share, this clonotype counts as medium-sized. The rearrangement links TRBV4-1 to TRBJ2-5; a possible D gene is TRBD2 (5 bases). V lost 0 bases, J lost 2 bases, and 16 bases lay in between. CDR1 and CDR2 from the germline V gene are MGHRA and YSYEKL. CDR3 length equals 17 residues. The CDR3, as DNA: TGCGCCAGCAGCCAAGATGGCGCACCCTCGGGGCAAGAGACCCAGTACTTC. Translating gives CASSQDGAPSGQETQYF.

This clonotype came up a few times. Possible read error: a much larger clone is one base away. The CDR3 nucleotides are TGTGCCAGCCCCGAATTCCCTCTCTCTGGGACCAACGTCCTGACTTTC. Amino acids: CASPEFPLSGTNVLTF. The J gene is TRBJ2-6, the V gene TRBV7-8; D is undetermined. Germline CDR1 is SGHVS and CDR2 is FQNEAQ. This CDR3 spans 16 amino acids.

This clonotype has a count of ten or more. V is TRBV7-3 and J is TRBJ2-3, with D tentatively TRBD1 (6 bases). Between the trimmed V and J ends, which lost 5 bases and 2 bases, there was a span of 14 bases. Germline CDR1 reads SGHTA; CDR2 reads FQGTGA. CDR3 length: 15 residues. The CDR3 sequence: CASSTTGSVTDTQYF. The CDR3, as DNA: TGTGCCAGCAGCACAACAGGGTCCGTCACAGATACGCAGTATTTT.

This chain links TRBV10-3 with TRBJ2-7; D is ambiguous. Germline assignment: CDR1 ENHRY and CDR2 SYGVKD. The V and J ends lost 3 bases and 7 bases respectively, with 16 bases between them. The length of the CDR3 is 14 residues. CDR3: CAISDKGTMREQYF. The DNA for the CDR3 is TGTGCCATCAGTGATAAGGGAACGATGAGGGAGCAGTACTTC.

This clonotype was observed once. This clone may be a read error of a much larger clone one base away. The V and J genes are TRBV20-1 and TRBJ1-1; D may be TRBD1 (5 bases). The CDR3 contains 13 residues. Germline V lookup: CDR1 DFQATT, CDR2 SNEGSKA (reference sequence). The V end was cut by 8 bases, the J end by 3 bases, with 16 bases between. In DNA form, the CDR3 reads TGCAGTACCCGACCAGGGTATGACACTGAAGCTTTCTTT. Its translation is CSTRPGYDTEAFF.

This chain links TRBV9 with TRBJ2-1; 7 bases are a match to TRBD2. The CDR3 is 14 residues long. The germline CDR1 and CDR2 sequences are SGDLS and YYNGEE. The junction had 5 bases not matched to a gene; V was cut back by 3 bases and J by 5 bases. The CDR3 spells CASSASSGDNEQFF. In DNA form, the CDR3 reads TGTGCCAGCAGCGCCTCTAGCGGCGACAATGAGCAGTTCTTC.

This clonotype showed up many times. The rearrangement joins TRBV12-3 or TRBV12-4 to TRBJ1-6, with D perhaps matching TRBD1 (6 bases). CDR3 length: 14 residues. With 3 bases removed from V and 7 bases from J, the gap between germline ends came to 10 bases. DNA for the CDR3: TGTGCCAGCAGTTTGGGGCAGGGGAATTCACCCCTCCACTTT. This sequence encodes CASSLGQGNSPLHF.

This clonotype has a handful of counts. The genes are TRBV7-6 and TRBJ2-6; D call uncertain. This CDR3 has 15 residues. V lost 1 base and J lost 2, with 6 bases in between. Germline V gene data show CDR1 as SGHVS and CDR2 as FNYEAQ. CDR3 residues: CASSLGRPGANVLTF. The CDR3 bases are TGTGCCAGCAGCTTAGGTCGCCCTGGGGCCAACGTCCTGACTTTC.